The entry below describes one TCR beta chain. Its specificity is unknown. V lost 7 bases, J lost 2 bases, and 8 bases lay in between. Germline values: CDR1 SGHAT, CDR2 FQNNGV. The CDR3 runs to 12 residues. The data derive from a study of cytomegalovirus exposure and HLA in healthy donors. Findings of the study overall: Sequencing likely produced, as an artifact, a cluster of highly shared sequence variants.

Use of 60 Vbeta and 13 Jbeta primers characterized the PCR. Only in-frame clones appear in the TCRdb table, and some are missing; sequencing was by immunoSEQ multiplex PCR. The sample carries over 95,000 clones, 70% to 80% recorded once. The sequencing sample was made of PBMCs. The V gene is TRBV11-2, the J gene TRBJ1-1; D uncertain. The receptor comes from a female donor in good health and CMV-seronegative. CDR3 nucleotide sequence: TGTGCCAGCAACTCGATCAACACTGAAGCTTTCTTT. It encodes CASNSINTEAFF.